A selection of T cell receptor beta chains follows, all from one sample in a study of Ad26.COV2.S vaccination and SARS-CoV-2 variants. Libraries were prepared by immunoSEQ multiplex PCR; TCRdb keeps only in-frame clonotypes and omits some of them. This repertoire shows some 640,000 clones, roughly 90% found once; its top ten account for roughly 1.5%. Sequenced here: peripheral blood, sampled in a trial of Ad26.COV2.S vaccine versus placebo. Receptor source: a person aged 18-60 years who received the Ad26.COV2.S COVID-19 vaccine or a placebo. The CDR3 runs from the conserved cysteine through the conserved F or W. Fields, in order: CDR3 protein, CDR3 DNA, D gene, clone size, CDR3 length, J gene, V gene. A D gene is named only where the DNA matches it firmly. Clone size is not always given. Where it is, it says once, few, many or a class for expanded clones.

CAIKKSRMGISLNTGELFF,TGTGCCATCAAAAAATCCAGGATGGGGATATCCTTGAACACCGGGGAGCTGTTTTTT,.,.,19,TRBJ2-2,TRBV5-8
CASSLALADYNEQFF,TGCGCCAGCAGCTTGGCACTAGCGGACTACAATGAGCAGTTCTTC,TRBD2,.,15,TRBJ2-1,TRBV5-1
CASSLSREQFF,TGTGCCAGCAGCCTGTCACGAGAGCAGTTCTTC,.,.,11,TRBJ2-1,TRBV14
CASRSDRDNEQFF,TGTGCCAGCAGATCCGACAGGGACAATGAGCAGTTCTTC,TRBD1,.,13,TRBJ2-1,TRBV6-5
CASSLEVPRRNYGYTF,TGTGCCAGCAGCTTGGAAGTCCCCCGTCGGAACTATGGCTACACCTTC,.,few,16,TRBJ1-2,TRBV7-9
CASSLQVDNEQFF,TGCGCCAGCAGCTTGCAGGTGGACAATGAGCAGTTCTTC,.,.,13,TRBJ2-1,TRBV5-1
CASSERATSGSYNEQFF,TGCGCCAGCAGTGAGAGGGCGACTAGCGGGTCTTACAATGAGCAGTTCTTC,TRBD2,.,17,TRBJ2-1,TRBV10-1
CAWSVNSGNEKLFF,TGTGCCTGGAGTGTAAACAGCGGTAATGAAAAACTGTTTTTT,.,once,14,TRBJ1-4,TRBV30
CASGLVLGGRTDTQYF,TGTGCTAGTGGTTTGGTCCTCGGGGGTAGGACAGATACGCAGTATTTT,.,.,16,TRBJ2-3,TRBV12-5
CASSLTQGRGSGELFF,TGTGCCAGCAGCTTGACCCAGGGCAGGGGATCCGGGGAGCTGTTTTTT,.,.,16,TRBJ2-2,TRBV5-4
CASSQGRYGYTF,TGTGCCAGCAGCCAAGGACGTTATGGCTACACCTTC,.,.,12,TRBJ1-2,TRBV14
CASSILAGSSYNEQFF,TGTGCCAGTAGTATTCTGGCGGGCAGCTCCTACAATGAGCAGTTCTTC,.,.,16,TRBJ2-1,TRBV19
CASSIRATNEKLFF,TGTGCCAGTAGTATACGGGCAACTAATGAAAAACTGTTTTTT,.,.,14,TRBJ1-4,TRBV19
CASSSSRDSSLHF,TGTGCCAGCAGTTCTTCCCGGGACTCAAGCCTCCACTTT,.,.,13,TRBJ1-6,TRBV6-5
CASSGDFSDYQETQYF,TGTGCCAGCAGCGGGGACTTTTCAGACTACCAAGAGACCCAGTACTTC,.,.,16,TRBJ2-5,TRBV27
CASSPRLADTGELFF,TGTGCCAGCAGTCCTCGACTAGCGGACACCGGGGAGCTGTTTTTT,TRBD2,once,15,TRBJ2-2,TRBV6-5
CASTRGGNQPQHF,TGTGCCAGCACGAGGGGCGGCAATCAGCCCCAGCATTTT,.,.,13,TRBJ1-5,TRBV7-9
CASSPGTEDNQPQHF,TGTGCCAGCAGCCCAGGGACAGAAGACAATCAGCCCCAGCATTTT,TRBD1,.,15,TRBJ1-5,TRBV3-1/TRBV3-2
CASSLAAGRTYEQYF,TGTGCCAGCAGCTTAGCGGCAGGGCGAACCTACGAGCAGTACTTC,.,.,15,TRBJ2-7,TRBV7-2
CASSLNRATNEKLFF,TGTGCCAGCAGCCTAAACCGAGCAACTAATGAAAAACTGTTTTTT,.,.,15,TRBJ1-4,TRBV5-4
CASSQEKEAGELFF,TGCGCCAGCAGCCAAGAGAAAGAAGCCGGGGAGCTGTTTTTT,.,.,14,TRBJ2-2,TRBV4-3
CASSSTGASNTEAFF,TGTGCCAGCAGCTCGACAGGGGCCTCGAACACTGAAGCTTTCTTT,TRBD1,.,15,TRBJ1-1,TRBV7-9
CASSAELSGELFF,TGTGCCAGCAGCGCTGAGCTCTCCGGGGAGCTGTTTTTT,.,once,13,TRBJ2-2,TRBV2
CAITEGDIQYF,TGTGCCATTACCGAGGGAGACATTCAGTACTTC,.,.,11,TRBJ2-4,TRBV12-3/TRBV12-4
CASSPPRVETEAFF,TGTGCCAGCAGCCCCCCCCGAGTAGAGACTGAAGCTTTCTTT,.,.,14,TRBJ1-1,TRBV7-9
CAWGTSGNTIYF,TGTGCCTGGGGGACCTCTGGAAACACCATATATTTT,.,.,12,TRBJ1-3,TRBV30
CAAGQGAFEQYF,TGTGCCGCCGGACAGGGGGCGTTCGAGCAGTACTTC,TRBD1,.,12,TRBJ2-7,TRBV10-3
CATSRDYGSRETQYF,TGTGCCACCAGCAGAGATTATGGGTCCCGAGAGACCCAGTACTTC,.,.,15,TRBJ2-5,TRBV15
CASSQPGTGNYEQYF,TGTGCCAGCAGCCAACCCGGGACAGGCAACTACGAGCAGTACTTC,TRBD1,.,15,TRBJ2-7,TRBV4-2
CASSIGPNGYTF,TGTGCCAGCAGCATAGGACCCAATGGCTACACCTTC,.,.,12,TRBJ1-2,TRBV7-9
CASRRIHEQFF,TGTGCCAGCAGGAGGATACATGAGCAGTTCTTC,.,.,11,TRBJ2-1,TRBV25-1
CASTLQGIPEAFF,TGTGCCAGCACCCTGCAGGGAATCCCTGAAGCTTTCTTT,.,.,13,TRBJ1-1,TRBV6-5
CASSLEGLAVTGEQYF,TGTGCCAGCAGCTTAGAGGGACTAGCGGTCACGGGGGAGCAGTACTTC,TRBD2,.,16,TRBJ2-7,TRBV11-2
CATSRETSDYNEQFF,TGTGCCACCAGCAGAGAAACTAGCGATTACAATGAGCAGTTCTTC,TRBD2,.,15,TRBJ2-1,TRBV15
CASSLRGEGQPQHF,TGCGCCAGCAGCTTGAGAGGGGAGGGGCAGCCCCAGCATTTT,.,.,14,TRBJ1-5,TRBV5-1
CASSISSGDSYIQYF,TGTGCCAGTAGTATTTCTTCAGGGGATAGTTACATTCAGTACTTC,.,few,15,TRBJ2-4,TRBV19
CASSFASGSWNEQFF,TGTGCTAGCAGCTTTGCCAGCGGGAGTTGGAATGAGCAGTTCTTC,TRBD2,.,15,TRBJ2-1,TRBV7-7
CASSITGPETQYF,TGTGCCAGCAGTATTACAGGGCCAGAGACCCAGTACTTC,.,.,13,TRBJ2-5,TRBV6-6
CAWGPPDTEAFF,TGTGCCTGGGGGCCCCCGGACACTGAAGCTTTCTTT,.,.,12,TRBJ1-1,TRBV30
CASKGQYTEAFF,TGTGCCAGCAAAGGACAGTACACTGAAGCTTTCTTT,.,once,12,TRBJ1-1,TRBV9
CASSQTGSTDTQYF,TGCGCCAGCAGTCAAACCGGGAGCACAGATACGCAGTATTTT,.,.,14,TRBJ2-3,TRBV23-1
CASLGSTNEKLFF,TGTGCCAGCCTAGGGTCAACTAATGAAAAACTGTTTTTT,.,.,13,TRBJ1-4,TRBV12-3/TRBV12-4
CASTPSGGDTYEQYF,TGTGCCAGCACCCCTAGCGGGGGGGACACCTACGAGCAGTACTTC,TRBD2,once,15,TRBJ2-7,TRBV7-2
CANSREENTEAFF,TGTGCCAACTCTAGGGAGGAGAACACTGAAGCTTTCTTT,.,.,13,TRBJ1-1,TRBV12-3/TRBV12-4
CASSNDRAGGSYEQYF,TGTGCCAGTAGCAACGACCGAGCGGGAGGGTCTTACGAGCAGTACTTC,TRBD2,once,16,TRBJ2-7,TRBV19
CARSLAPEPSGNTIYF,TGTGCCAGAAGCTTGGCCCCGGAGCCCTCTGGAAACACCATATATTTT,.,.,16,TRBJ1-3,TRBV5-3